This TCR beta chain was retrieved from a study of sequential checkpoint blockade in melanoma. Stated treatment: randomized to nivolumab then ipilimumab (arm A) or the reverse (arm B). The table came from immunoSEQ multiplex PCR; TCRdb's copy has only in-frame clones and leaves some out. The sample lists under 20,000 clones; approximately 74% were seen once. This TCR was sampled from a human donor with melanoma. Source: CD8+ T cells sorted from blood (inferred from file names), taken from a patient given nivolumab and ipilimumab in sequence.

CDR3 coding DNA: TGTGCCAGCAGCTTAGCGCTAACCGGCACTGAAGCTTTCTTT. This sequence encodes CASSLALTGTEAFF. J is TRBJ1-1 and V is TRBV7-2, with no clear D. The CDR3 extends over 14 amino acids. The ends were cut back, 0 bases at V and 4 bases at J, with 9 bases in the middle. The V gene's germline CDR1 is SGHTA and CDR2 FQGNSA.